The T cell receptor (beta chain) described here comes from a study of post-analysis software for immune sequencing data. Turning to the study itself: The courses of disease that were included comprised relapsing-remitting, secondary progressive and progressive-relapsing multiple sclerosis. Broader study findings: Controls' normalized Chao1 diversity significantly exceeded that of multiple sclerosis patients. Pronounced co-clustering by F measure was evident among identically batched samples. Among 5 or 6 TRBV segments more frequent in patients than controls were TRBV5-6, TRBV5-1 and TRBV20-1.

The CDR3 is made up of 15 amino acids. Germline loops: CDR1 DFQATT, CDR2 SNEGSKA (reference sequence). V shed 3 bases and J 1 base; nucleotides not matched to a gene: 3. Prepared TCR beta cDNA libraries contained unique molecular identifiers. TCRdb recomputed calls from the PCR reads with MiXCR, one row per CDR3 protein. The sample holds 800,000 to 950,000 distinct CDR3 sequences, 53% seen once. This clonotype was recorded a few times. Its antigen is not identified. The sequenced sample consisted of blood. This clonotype was obtained from a girl under 18 with multiple sclerosis. The chain is built from TRBV20-1 and TRBJ2-1, with 10 bases fitting TRBD2. The CDR3 sequence is CSASKRGGSYNEQFF. The CDR3 DNA is TGCAGTGCTAGTAAGCGGGGGGGTTCCTACAATGAGCAGTTCTTC.